The clone carrying this T cell receptor beta chain was detected ten times or more. Using RNA transcripts, the TCR beta CDR3 regions were amplified. First-round RT-PCR employed HTBI primers, with a second-round multiplex PCR after it. TCRdb re-called the multiplex PCR reads through MiXCR, storing one row per CDR3 protein. The sample has some 350,000 distinct CDR3 sequences, about 17% seen once. These data are taken from a study of Graves' ophthalmopathy and Graves' hyperthyroidism. PBMCs stemmed from more than 9.5 ml of fresh peripheral blood. V dropped 2 bases and J dropped 6; count of bases not matched to a gene: 5. CDR3 length: 14 residues. Germline V CDR1 and CDR2: MNHEY, SVGEGT.

V is TRBV6-2 or TRBV6-3 and J is TRBJ2-7; 9 nucleotides match TRBD2. The TCR sequence derives from an adult woman with stable Graves' hyperthyroidism. The sample comprised peripheral blood. The CDR3 nucleotides read TGTGCCAGCAGTTACAGCCTAGCGGGACTCGAGCAGTACTTC. This gives the protein CASSYSLAGLEQYF.